This TCR beta chain was identified during a study of OX40 agonist ivuxolimab in advanced cancers. Trimming stripped 4 bases from V and 2 bases from J, with 8 bases between. CDR1 and CDR2 (germline): SEHNR, FQNEAQ (reference sequence). The CDR3 sequence is 13 residues long. TCRdb keeps only in-frame clones here, not all; method: immunoSEQ multiplex PCR. The sample records 52,000 or so clones, roughly 84% being singletons. The receptor was isolated from an adult with an advanced solid tumor such as melanoma, head and neck, liver or kidney cancer. The chain links TRBV7-9 to TRBJ1-2; D perhaps matches TRBD1 (5 bases). The sample consisted of CD4+ or CD8+ T cells sorted from blood, taken in a trial of the OX40 agonist ivuxolimab. The CDR3 is CASSSGTNYGYTF. CDR3 DNA sequence: TGTGCCAGCAGCTCCGGGACCAACTATGGCTACACCTTC.